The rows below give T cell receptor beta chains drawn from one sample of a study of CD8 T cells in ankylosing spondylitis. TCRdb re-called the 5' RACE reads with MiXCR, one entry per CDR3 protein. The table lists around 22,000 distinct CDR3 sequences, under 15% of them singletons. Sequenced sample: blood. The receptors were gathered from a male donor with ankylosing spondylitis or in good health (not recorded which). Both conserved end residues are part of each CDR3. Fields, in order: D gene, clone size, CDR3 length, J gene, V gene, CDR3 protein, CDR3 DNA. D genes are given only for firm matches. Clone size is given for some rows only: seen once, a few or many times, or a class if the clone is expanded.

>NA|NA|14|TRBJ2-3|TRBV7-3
CASSLVGSTDTQYF
TGTGCCAGCAGCTTAGTTGGGAGCACAGATACGCAGTATTTT
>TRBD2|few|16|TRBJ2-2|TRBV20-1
CSALTLRLAGAGELFF
TGCAGTGCCTTGACGCTTCGGCTAGCGGGAGCCGGGGAGCTGTTTTTT
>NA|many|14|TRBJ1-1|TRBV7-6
CASSLTAGLSEAFF
TGTGCCAGCAGCTTAACGGCAGGGCTCTCTGAAGCTTTCTTT
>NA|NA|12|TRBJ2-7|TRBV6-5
CASSSSFDEQYF
TGTGCCAGCAGTTCTTCATTTGACGAGCAGTACTTC
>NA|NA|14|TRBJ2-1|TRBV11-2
CASSPPGRGNEQFF
TGTGCCAGCAGCCCCCCAGGAAGGGGAAATGAGCAGTTCTTC
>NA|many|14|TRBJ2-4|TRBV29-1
CSVSGTGAKNIQYF
TGCAGCGTTTCAGGAACAGGAGCCAAAAACATTCAGTACTTC
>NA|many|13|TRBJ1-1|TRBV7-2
CASGPWTAGGAFF
TGTGCCAGCGGACCTTGGACGGCCGGGGGGGCTTTCTTT
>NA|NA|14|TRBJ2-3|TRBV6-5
CASSRGVSTDTQYF
TGTGCCAGCAGTCGAGGGGTTAGCACAGATACGCAGTATTTT
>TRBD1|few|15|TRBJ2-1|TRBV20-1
CSARGTTGAYNEQFF
TGCAGTGCTAGAGGGACGACAGGGGCCTACAATGAGCAGTTCTTC
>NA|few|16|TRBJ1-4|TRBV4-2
CASSQLTGKRGEKLFF
TGTGCCAGCAGCCAATTGACCGGGAAGCGCGGGGAAAAACTGTTTTTT
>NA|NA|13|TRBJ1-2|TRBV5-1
CASRLRERYGYTF
TGCGCCAGCAGGCTCAGGGAACGCTATGGCTACACCTTC
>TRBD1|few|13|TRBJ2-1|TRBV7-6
CASSWTGGNEQFF
TGTGCCAGCAGCTGGACAGGGGGGAATGAGCAGTTCTTC
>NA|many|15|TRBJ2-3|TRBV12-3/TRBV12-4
CASSLVAASTDTQYF
TGTGCCAGCAGTTTAGTGGCGGCCAGCACAGATACGCAGTATTTT
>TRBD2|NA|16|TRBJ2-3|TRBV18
CASSQPGLVSTDTQYF
TGTGCCAGCTCACAACCCGGACTAGTCTCCACAGATACGCAGTATTTT
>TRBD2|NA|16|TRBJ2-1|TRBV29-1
CSVHKGGGAMYNEQFF
TGCAGCGTTCACAAGGGCGGGGGGGCCATGTACAATGAGCAGTTCTTC
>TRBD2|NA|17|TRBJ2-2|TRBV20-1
CSASGLAGAELAGELFF
TGCAGTGCTAGCGGATTAGCGGGAGCCGAGTTGGCCGGGGAGCTGTTTTTT
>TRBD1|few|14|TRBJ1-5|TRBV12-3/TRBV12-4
CASSVTGGSQPQHF
TGTGCCAGCAGTGTTACAGGGGGCAGTCAGCCCCAGCATTTT
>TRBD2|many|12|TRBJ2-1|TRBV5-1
CASRWTSGEQFF
TGCGCCAGCAGGTGGACTAGCGGTGAGCAGTTCTTC
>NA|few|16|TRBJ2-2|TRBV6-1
CASSESGTRGAGELFF
TGTGCCAGCAGTGAAAGTGGGACACGAGGCGCCGGGGAGCTGTTTTTT
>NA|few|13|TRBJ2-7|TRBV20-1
CSARGHRDYEQYF
TGCAGTGCTAGAGGGCACAGAGACTACGAGCAGTACTTC
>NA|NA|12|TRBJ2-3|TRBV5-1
CASSFGSNTQYF
TGCGCCAGCAGCTTTGGGTCAAATACGCAGTATTTT
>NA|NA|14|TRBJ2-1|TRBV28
CASRAAGTHGGEFF
TGTGCCAGCAGAGCCGCAGGGACACATGGGGGGGAGTTCTTC
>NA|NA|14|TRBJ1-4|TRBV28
CASSFGGTNEKLFF
TGTGCCAGCAGTTTTGGCGGAACTAATGAAAAACTGTTTTTT
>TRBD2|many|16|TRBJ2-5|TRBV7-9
CASSKGVAGPQETQYF
TGTGCCAGCAGCAAAGGGGTAGCGGGCCCCCAAGAGACCCAGTACTTC
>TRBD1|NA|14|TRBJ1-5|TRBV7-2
CASSFGQGVRPQHF
TGTGCCAGCAGCTTCGGGCAGGGGGTGAGGCCCCAGCATTTT
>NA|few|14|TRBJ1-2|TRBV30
CAWSGTWRSGGYTF
TGTGCCTGGAGTGGTACCTGGAGATCGGGAGGCTACACCTTC
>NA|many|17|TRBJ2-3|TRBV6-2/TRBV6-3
CASSYVAEEKSTDTQYF
TGTGCCAGCAGTTACGTGGCAGAAGAGAAAAGCACAGATACGCAGTATTTT
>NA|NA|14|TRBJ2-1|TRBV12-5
CASGSRRIYGEQFF
TGTGCTAGTGGTTCACGACGTATTTACGGTGAGCAGTTCTTC
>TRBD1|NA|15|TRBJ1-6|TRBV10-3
CAIQGGSTRDSPLHF
TGTGCCATTCAGGGGGGATCAACAAGGGATTCACCCCTCCACTTT
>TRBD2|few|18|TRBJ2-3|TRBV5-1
CASSPGLAAPNPVYTQYF
TGCGCCAGCAGCCCGGGACTAGCGGCTCCCAACCCCGTGTATACGCAGTATTTT
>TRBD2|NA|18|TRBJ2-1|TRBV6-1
CASSDFGTGTRSYNEQFF
TGTGCCAGCAGTGATTTTGGGACCGGGACTAGGTCCTACAATGAGCAGTTCTTC
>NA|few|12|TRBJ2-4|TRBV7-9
CASRQSGDIQYF
TGTGCCAGCAGGCAAAGTGGGGACATTCAGTACTTC
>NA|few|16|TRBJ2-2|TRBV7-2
CASSLARTRNTGELFF
TGTGCCAGCAGCTTAGCGAGAACACGGAACACCGGGGAGCTGTTTTTT
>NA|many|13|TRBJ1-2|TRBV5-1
CASSLQGWDGYTF
TGCGCCAGCAGCTTACAGGGTTGGGATGGCTACACCTTC
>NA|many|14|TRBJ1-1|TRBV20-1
CSAIQSLFHTEAFF
TGCAGTGCTATTCAAAGCCTATTTCACACTGAAGCTTTCTTT
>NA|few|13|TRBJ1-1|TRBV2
CASGAGMNTEAFF
TGTGCCAGCGGGGCGGGGATGAACACTGAAGCTTTCTTT
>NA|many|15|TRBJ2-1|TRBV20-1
CSAPSGTGVRNEQFF
TGCAGTGCGCCCTCCGGGACTGGGGTACGCAATGAGCAGTTCTTC
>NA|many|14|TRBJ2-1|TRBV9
CASSVETSSSEQFF
TGTGCCAGCAGCGTAGAAACTAGCTCGAGTGAGCAGTTCTTC
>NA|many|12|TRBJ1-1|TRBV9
CASSPQGKGAFF
TGTGCCAGCAGCCCCCAGGGGAAAGGAGCTTTCTTT
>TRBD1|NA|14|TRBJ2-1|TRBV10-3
CAIKTGSSYNEQFF
TGTGCCATTAAGACAGGGAGCTCCTACAATGAGCAGTTCTTC
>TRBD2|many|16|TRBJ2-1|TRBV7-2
CASSLRGMGGRNEQFF
TGTGCCAGCAGCTTACGGGGAATGGGCGGGAGAAATGAGCAGTTCTTC
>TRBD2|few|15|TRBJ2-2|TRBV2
CASRARGVLFGELFF
TGTGCCAGCAGGGCCCGGGGGGTACTCTTCGGGGAGCTGTTTTTT
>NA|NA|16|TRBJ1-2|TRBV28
CASSFSTWGTHYGYTF
TGTGCCAGCAGTTTCTCCACGTGGGGGACGCACTATGGCTACACCTTC
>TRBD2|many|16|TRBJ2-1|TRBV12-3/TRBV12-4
CASSFSSGGDNNEQFF
TGTGCCAGCAGTTTCTCAAGCGGGGGGGATAACAATGAGCAGTTCTTC
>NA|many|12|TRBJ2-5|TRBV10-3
CAISTGSETQYF
TGTGCCATCAGTACAGGGTCCGAGACCCAGTACTTC
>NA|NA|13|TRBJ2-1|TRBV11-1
CASSPETGYEQFF
TGTGCCAGCAGCCCCGAAACAGGGTATGAGCAGTTCTTC
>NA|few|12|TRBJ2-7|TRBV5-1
CASSTTSYEQYF
TGCGCCAGCAGCACTACAAGTTACGAGCAGTACTTC
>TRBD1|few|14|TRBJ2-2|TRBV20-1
CSAAPMTGPGELFF
TGCAGTGCAGCCCCAATGACAGGGCCCGGGGAGCTGTTTTTT
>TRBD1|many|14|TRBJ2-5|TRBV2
CASNKDRGQETQYF
TGTGCCAGCAATAAGGACAGGGGGCAAGAGACCCAGTACTTC
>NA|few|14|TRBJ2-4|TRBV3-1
CASSPPGGINIQYF
TGTGCCAGCAGCCCCCCGGGTGGGATTAACATTCAGTACTTC
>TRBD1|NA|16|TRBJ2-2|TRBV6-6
CASTRGTGDSTGELFF
TGTGCCAGCACCAGGGGGACAGGGGATTCTACCGGGGAGCTGTTTTTT
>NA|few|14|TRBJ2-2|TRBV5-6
CASSFRGASGELFF
TGTGCCAGCAGCTTCCGGGGGGCGAGCGGGGAGCTGTTTTTT
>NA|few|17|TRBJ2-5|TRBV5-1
CASSFRGGGAYQETQYF
TGCGCCAGCAGCTTCAGGGGTGGCGGGGCGTACCAAGAGACCCAGTACTTC